The 7 T cell receptor beta chains below all came from one sample that was sequenced in a study of blood T cells in healthy people across ages. For the second PCR, which ran for 7 to 11 cycles, a sample-barcoded 5' primer and a J-beta primer mix were used. TCRdb recomputed calls from the 5' RACE reads with MiXCR, one row per CDR3 protein. The sample carries 600,000 to 850,000 distinct CDR3 sequences, roughly two fifths recorded once. Specimen: blood. The receptors were sampled from a woman aged 55-69 years in good health.

As to this clonotype: No DNA is shown, since the ends of the CDR3 on it are uncertain; the CDR3 is the one TCRdb lists. The chain has TRBV29-1 and TRBJ1-1; TRBD1 was called by the table and not checked on the DNA. Germline V gene sequence: CDR1 SQVTM, CDR2 ANQGSEA. With termini counted, the CDR3 has 11 amino acids. CDR3 amino acids: CSVAPGIGDFF.

This chain joins TRBV20-1 and TRBJ1-2; no clear D. Germline values: CDR1 DFQATT, CDR2 SNEGSKA (reference sequence). Trimming shortened V by 6 bases and J by 7 bases, and 18 bases separated the two germline ends. The CDR3 has 13 residues. The CDR3 sequence: CSARSRAAGGYTF. The DNA for the CDR3 is TGCAGTGCGAGATCCCGGGCCGCCGGTGGCTACACCTTC.

A few counts support this clonotype. The chain recombines TRBV29-1 with TRBJ2-3, with D unclear. There are 15 residues in the CDR3. Trimming removed 4 bases from V and 2 bases from J, with 16 bases in between. CDR1 SQVTM and CDR2 ANQGSEA come from the germline V gene. The CDR3 spells CSVVTRRETTDTQYF. In DNA form, the CDR3 reads TGCAGCGTTGTGACGAGACGAGAGACCACAGATACGCAGTATTTT.

The chain joins TRBV20-1 to TRBJ1-1; possible D gene TRBD1, 5 bases. Germline values: CDR1 DFQATT, CDR2 SNEGSKA (reference sequence). CDR3 length equals 13 residues. The ends were cut back, 0 bases at V and 5 bases at J, with 10 bases in the middle. The CDR3 sequence: CSAREVEGTEAFF. CDR3 coding DNA: TGCAGTGCTAGAGAGGTAGAGGGGACTGAAGCTTTCTTT.

The chain carries TRBV11-2 and TRBJ2-1; TRBD2 agrees at 10 bases. After removal of 3 bases from V and 6 bases from J, the junction contained 5 bases not matched to a gene. There are 15 residues in the CDR3. Germline loops: CDR1 SGHAT, CDR2 FQNNGV. The CDR3 DNA is TGTGCCAGCAGCTTGACTAGCGGGCCTATCAATGAGCAGTTCTTC. Protein: CASSLTSGPINEQFF.

The chain uses TRBV6-5 and TRBJ2-7; 7 bases align to TRBD2. Germline V gene lookup returns CDR1 MNHEY and CDR2 SVGAGI. The V gene end was trimmed by 4 bases and the J gene end by 5 bases; junction bases not matched to a gene: 11. The CDR3 has 15 residues. The CDR3 spells CASSSPAGGLNEQYF. DNA for the CDR3: TGTGCCAGCAGTTCCCCCGCCGGGGGGTTAAACGAGCAGTACTTC.

This clonotype was counted only a few times. This rearrangement joins TRBV20-1 to TRBJ2-7; 14 nucleotides agree with TRBD2. Germline CDR1 DFQATT, CDR2 SNEGSKA (reference sequence). Unmatched junction bases numbered 11, after V lost 6 bases and J lost 4 bases. The CDR3 totals 16 residues. The CDR3 nucleotides read TGCAGTGCAACCACCGGGACTAGCGGGAGCCGGTACGAGCAGTACTTC. Translation: CSATTGTSGSRYEQYF.